This passage covers 8 T cell receptor beta chains from one sample sequenced in a study of identical twins. MiXCR, applied by TCRdb to the 5' RACE reads, yields one record per CDR3 protein. This sample has roughly 260,000 distinct CDR3 sequences; 11% to 15% occur once, and the top ten carry about 9%. Sequencing was done on a sample of memory (CD45RO+) T cells sorted from blood. Every receptor here comes from a woman aged 18-29 years in good health.

This clonotype was seen a few times. The J gene is TRBJ2-1, the V gene TRBV11-2; 8 positions agree with TRBD1. CDR3 size: 15 residues. V was clipped by 2 bases and J by 6 bases; unmatched bases: 6. CDR1 SGHAT and CDR2 FQNNGV come from the germline V gene. The CDR3 reads CASSLRTGSSNEQFF. The DNA of the CDR3 is TGTGCCAGCAGCTTAAGGACAGGGTCCAGCAATGAGCAGTTCTTC.

This clonotype was recorded a few times. This chain joins TRBV5-1 and TRBJ2-3, with no clear D. Trimming cost V 6 bases and J 0 bases, with 8 bases left between them. The CDR3 is 13 amino acids. CDR1 is SGHRS, CDR2 YFSETQ, per germline. The CDR3 protein is CASTPASTDTQYF. CDR3 in DNA: TGCGCCAGCACACCAGCTAGCACAGATACGCAGTATTTT.

Only a few counts were recorded for this clonotype. The chain uses TRBV11-3 and TRBJ2-1, with 8 bases fitting TRBD1. V lost 1 base to trimming and J lost 3 bases; unmatched junction nucleotides: 5. The germline V gene has CDR1 SGHNT and CDR2 YENEEA. The CDR3 totals 16 residues. The CDR3 spells CASSLGRGQVYNEQFF. CDR3 coding DNA: TGTGCCAGCAGCTTAGGGAGGGGACAGGTCTACAATGAGCAGTTCTTC.

This clonotype was counted ten times or more. The chain carries TRBV5-1 and TRBJ2-2; D is unclear. V lost 0 bases, J lost 4 bases, and 4 bases lay in between. From germline, CDR1 is SGHRS and CDR2 YFSETQ. The CDR3 contains 13 residues. CDR3 sequence reads: CASSLEGTGELFF. CDR3 coding DNA: TGCGCCAGCAGCTTGGAGGGCACCGGGGAGCTGTTTTTT. Looking up the rest from reference TRBV5-1 and TRBJ2-2 gives the full variable domain: KAGVTQTPRYLIKTRGQQVTLSCSPISGHRSVSWYQQTPGQGLQFLFEYFSETQRNKGNFPGRFSGRQFSNSRSEMNVSTLELGDSALYLCASSLEGTGELFFGEGSRLTVL.

This clonotype was recorded a few times. In DNA, the CDR3 is TGTGCCAGCAGCCAAGGACAGGGTGCGAACACTGAAGCTTTCTTT. Protein: CASSQGQGANTEAFF. The chain carries TRBV3-1 and TRBJ1-1, with 7 positions matching TRBD1. V lost 1 base and J lost 1; bases outside the gene matches: 3. Germline values: CDR1 LGHDT, CDR2 YNNKEL (reference sequence). This CDR3 is built from 15 residues.

This chain connects TRBV6-5 to TRBJ2-6; no reliable D call. The CDR3 runs 16 residues. The ends were cut back, 2 bases at V and 0 bases at J, with 8 bases in the middle. Looked up from germline, CDR1 is MNHEY and CDR2 is SVGAGI. CDR3 amino acids: CASSYVRFSGANVLTF. The DNA of the CDR3 is TGTGCCAGCAGTTACGTCAGATTCTCTGGGGCCAACGTCCTGACTTTC.

This clonotype was seen only a few times. V is TRBV3-1 and J is TRBJ2-6; 8 nucleotides match TRBD1. Germline V gene data show CDR1 as LGHDT and CDR2 as YNNKEL (reference sequence). CDR3 length: 17 residues. Trimming removed 4 bases from V and 4 bases from J; junction bases left unmatched: 9. CDR3 nucleotides: TGTGCCAGCAGCCCTTCTCTGGACAGGGCAGGGGCCAACGTCCTGACTTTC. Translated, it gives CASSPSLDRAGANVLTF. Supplemented by reference TRBV3-1 and TRBJ2-6, the full variable domain reads DTAVSQTPKYLVTQMGNDKSIKCEQNLGHDTMYWYKQDSKKFLKIMFSYNNKELIINETVPNRFSPKSPDKAHLNLHINSLELGDSAVYFCASSPSLDRAGANVLTFGAGSRLTVL.

This clonotype turned up a few times. The chain carries TRBV20-1 and TRBJ1-1; 9 nucleotides align to TRBD1. The germline CDR1 and CDR2 sequences are DFQATT and SNEGSKA (reference sequence). CDR3 length equals 14 residues. V gave up 4 bases and J gave up 5 bases; unmatched junction bases: 8. This CDR3 reads CSAKKGDRETEAFF. CDR3 coding DNA: TGCAGTGCTAAGAAGGGGGACAGGGAAACTGAAGCTTTCTTT.